The 31 T cell receptor beta chains reported below all come from one sample, sequenced in a study of T cell repertoires in cytomegalovirus infection. The antigens for these receptors are not known. TCRdb analysed the reads with MiXCR anew, one entry per CDR3 protein. This table has about 130,000 distinct CDR3 sequences, roughly 25% appearing once. Material: PBMCs, sequenced either directly or after in vitro stimulation (not recorded which). The origin of the receptors is a human donor in good health (CMV status not recorded). Some clones in this sample may be carry-over from other donors' samples.

This clonotype showed up just a few times. The chain employs TRBV10-2 and TRBJ2-6, with D uncertain. The CDR3 runs to 16 residues. Germline CDR1 reads WSHSY; CDR2 reads SAAADI. With 1 base removed from V and 1 base from J, the gap between germline ends came to 8 bases. The DNA of the CDR3 is TGCGCCAGCAGTGAGTGGATAGGATCTGGGGCCAACGTCCTGACTTTC. As protein: CASSEWIGSGANVLTF.

The sample holds one count of this clonotype. This chain uses TRBV20-1 with TRBJ2-3; D gene uncertain. V gave up 4 bases and J gave up 0 bases, with 11 bases separating them. The CDR3 runs to 14 residues. The germline V gene encodes CDR1 DFQATT and CDR2 SNEGSKA (reference sequence). The CDR3 DNA is TGCAGTGCTACGGACCCATCTAGCACAGATACGCAGTATTTT. Translated: CSATDPSSTDTQYF.

This clonotype showed up just a few times. This chain connects TRBV12-3 or TRBV12-4 to TRBJ2-3, with 11 bases that match TRBD2. The CDR3 is 19 residues long. V shed 6 bases, J shed 4 bases, and the junction held 18 bases outside the gene matches. The CDR3: CASSFRLAGLHRGADTQYF. As DNA, the CDR3 is TGTGCCAGCAGCTTCAGACTAGCGGGACTCCATCGAGGGGCAGATACGCAGTATTTT.

This clonotype has just a few counts. The chain uses TRBV12-3 or TRBV12-4 and TRBJ1-5, with D possibly being TRBD1 (5 bases). The CDR3 spans 14 residues. V was shortened by 7 bases and J by 3 bases, with 13 bases between the two germline ends. CDR3 coding DNA: TGTGCCAGCACCGCCGGACAAGTCAATCAGCCCCAGCATTTT. Translation gives CASTAGQVNQPQHF.

The chain joins TRBV2 to TRBJ2-1; the match to TRBD2 covers 11 bases. Germline loops: CDR1 SNHLY, CDR2 FYNNEI. Germline trimming cut 5 bases from V and 5 bases from J; bases unmatched to any gene: 8. The CDR3 runs 16 residues. Written as DNA, the CDR3 is TGTGCCAGCAGTAACCCCGGGACTAGCGGTAACAATGAGCAGTTCTTC. It codes for CASSNPGTSGNNEQFF.

The chain couples TRBV7-2 to TRBJ1-4; 8 positions match TRBD1. Germline lookup yields CDR1 SGHTA and CDR2 FQGNSA. V dropped 2 bases and J dropped 10; count of bases not matched to a gene: 27. CDR3 size: 21 residues. The CDR3 protein is CASSLSSFRPGQESNEGKLFF. DNA for the CDR3: TGTGCCAGCAGCTTATCCTCGTTCCGGCCGGGACAGGAATCTAATGAAGGAAAACTGTTTTTT.

This clonotype was observed many times. V usage is TRBV7-2 and J usage is TRBJ1-2; 10 bases fit TRBD1. The V gene's germline CDR1 is SGHTA and CDR2 FQGNSA. J lost 6 bases, V lost 5 bases, and 12 bases had no gene match. The CDR3 is 16 amino acids. For the CDR3, the DNA is TGTGCCAGCAGCAGTTACCTAGGACAGGGGGTACATGGCTACACCTTC. Its protein product is CASSSYLGQGVHGYTF.

This rearrangement joins TRBV7-9 to TRBJ2-7, with a possible D match to TRBD1 (5 bases). The CDR3 contains 17 residues. V lost 4 bases to trimming and J lost 3 bases, with 22 bases between them. Germline V gene lookup returns CDR1 SEHNR and CDR2 FQNEAQ (reference sequence). This chain's CDR3 is CASSSSTIREKDYEQYF. As DNA, the CDR3 is TGTGCCAGCAGCTCTTCTACCATCAGGGAAAAGGACTACGAGCAGTACTTC.

The sample holds a few counts of this clonotype. J is TRBJ2-5 and V is TRBV12-3 or TRBV12-4; tentative D call: TRBD2 (5 bases). V lost 5 bases and J lost 1, with 11 bases in between. The CDR3 covers 14 residues. CDR3 loop: CASSRLFSQETQYF. The DNA for the CDR3 is TGTGCCAGCAGTCGACTATTTAGCCAAGAGACCCAGTACTTC.

Many counts were recorded for this clonotype. This chain joins TRBV7-8 and TRBJ2-5; 11 bases agree with TRBD1. CDR3 length: 17 residues. Losses at the gene ends were 1 base for V and 2 bases for J; bases not matched to a gene: 6. Germline V gene sequence: CDR1 SGHVS, CDR2 FQNEAQ. CDR3 in amino acids: CASSLVWTGGRQETQYF. For the CDR3, the DNA is TGTGCCAGCAGCTTAGTCTGGACAGGGGGCCGGCAAGAGACCCAGTACTTC.

This clonotype has only a few counts. This CDR3 is CASSFGGGKPYGYTF. DNA of the CDR3: TGTGCCAGCAGTTTCGGTGGAGGCAAACCCTATGGCTACACCTTC. J is TRBJ1-2 and V is TRBV12-3 or TRBV12-4, with D unclear. Trimming shortened V by 3 bases and J by 4 bases, and 15 bases separated the two germline ends. CDR3 size: 15 residues.

This clonotype was recorded a few times. The rearrangement joins TRBV6-2 or TRBV6-3 to TRBJ2-1, with 10 bases fitting TRBD2. Per the germline V gene, CDR1 is MNHEY and CDR2 is SVGEGT. The CDR3 sequence is 14 residues long. With 4 bases clipped from V and 8 bases from J, the junction kept 5 bases outside the gene matches. CDR3 protein: CASSLTSGLDEQFF. The CDR3, as DNA: TGTGCCAGCAGTTTGACTAGCGGGTTAGATGAGCAGTTCTTC.

This clonotype has only a few counts. The chain employs TRBV10-3 and TRBJ2-7, with 7 bases aligning to TRBD2. V shed 0 bases and J 12 bases; nucleotides not matched to a gene: 5. Germline V lookup: CDR1 ENHRY, CDR2 SYGVKD. The CDR3 covers 12 residues. The CDR3 DNA reads TGTGCCATCAGTGAGTCAGGGAGGGTACTGTACTTC. This codes for CAISESGRVLYF.

Only a few counts were recorded for this clonotype. The CDR3 is CAISVMGQGLDEQFF. The CDR3 DNA sequence: TGTGCCATCAGTGTAATGGGACAGGGGCTGGATGAGCAGTTCTTC. V and J are TRBV10-3 and TRBJ2-1, with 10 bases identical to TRBD1. This CDR3 is built from 15 residues. V shed 4 bases, J shed 8 bases, and the junction held 8 bases outside the gene matches. CDR1 and CDR2 (germline): ENHRY, SYGVKD.

There are a few counts of this clonotype. The chain employs TRBV24-1 and TRBJ2-3; D is unresolved. V lost 5 bases and J lost 0, with 11 bases in between. CDR3 length: 15 residues. Germline V gene lookup returns CDR1 KGHDR and CDR2 SFDVKD. CDR3 amino acids: CATSGGGGSTDTQYF. The DNA for the CDR3 is TGTGCCACCAGTGGAGGTGGCGGAAGCACAGATACGCAGTATTTT.

About this clonotype itself: This likely comes from a read error, as the CDR3 has no conserved phenylalanine or tryptophan at its end. In DNA form, the CDR3 reads TGTGCCAGCAGTTTAAGGGTCGGACCGGCAATTTACGAGCAGTACCTC. Its translation: CASSLRVGPAIYEQYL. This chain connects TRBV28 to TRBJ2-7, with unresolved D. V was trimmed by 2 bases and J by 4 bases, leaving 18 bases between them. Germline V gives CDR1 MDHEN, CDR2 SYDVKM. This CDR3 is 16 amino acids long.

The chain links TRBV7-2 to TRBJ2-5; 9 bases are shared with TRBD2. Germline V gene sequence: CDR1 SGHTA, CDR2 FQGNSA. V trimming: 1 base; J trimming: 5 bases; junction bases outside the gene matches: 5. This CDR3 is 15 amino acids long. The CDR3 loop reads CASSLVAGARETQYF. In DNA, the CDR3 is TGTGCCAGCAGCTTAGTAGCGGGAGCACGGGAGACCCAGTACTTC.

This clonotype was seen more than once but under ten times. V is TRBV14 and J is TRBJ2-1; D possibly corresponds to TRBD2 (6 bases). CDR3 length: 15 residues. V lost 6 bases to trimming and J lost 4 bases, with 16 bases between them. Germline lookup yields CDR1 SGHDN and CDR2 FVKESK. CDR3 coding DNA: TGTGCCAGCAGTCACGCAGGTAGCGGATACAATGAGCAGTTCTTC. It codes for CASSHAGSGYNEQFF.

This rearrangement joins TRBV5-1 to TRBJ1-3; D unresolved. Trimming took off 2 bases at V and 2 bases at J, with 8 bases between the two ends. Germline V lookup: CDR1 SGHRS, CDR2 YFSETQ. The CDR3 has 14 residues. The CDR3 DNA sequence: TGCGCCAGCAGCTTCGACTCCGCTGGAAACACCATATATTTT. Protein sequence: CASSFDSAGNTIYF.

CDR3 nucleotide sequence: TGCGCCAGCAAAAGGGACCACCTCGCAGATACGCAGTATTTT. Translated, it gives CASKRDHLADTQYF. This rearrangement joins TRBV10-2 to TRBJ2-3; the D call may be TRBD1 or TRBD2 (5 bases each). CDR1 and CDR2 (germline): WSHSY, SAAADI. V shed 7 bases and J shed 4 bases, with 15 bases lying between them. The CDR3 sequence is 14 residues long.

This clonotype was found a few times. This sequence joins TRBV7-2 and TRBJ1-2; D ambiguous. V dropped 5 bases and J dropped 4 bases, with 17 bases sitting between them. The germline gives CDR1 SGHTA, CDR2 FQGNSA. The CDR3 contains 15 residues. The CDR3 sequence: CASSPDGIDVYGYTF. In DNA form, the CDR3 reads TGTGCCAGCAGCCCGGACGGGATAGACGTCTATGGCTACACCTTC. Full variable domain (missing parts from reference TRBV7-2 and TRBJ1-2): GAGVSQSPSNKVTEKGKDVELRCDPISGHTALYWYRQSLGQGLEFLIYFQGNSAPDKSGLPSDRFSAERTGGSVSTLTIQRTQQEDSAVYLCASSPDGIDVYGYTFGSGTRLTVV.

This chain connects TRBV28 to TRBJ2-1, with a possible D match to TRBD2 (6 bases). The CDR3 covers 16 residues. Germline V lookup: CDR1 MDHEN, CDR2 SYDVKM. V was cut by 1 base and J by 10 bases, with 20 bases left in between. The CDR3 nucleotides read TGTGCCAGCAGTTTATATCGGGGACTCGGGCCGCGCGAGCAGTTCTTC. Translation gives CASSLYRGLGPREQFF. Variable domain in full (rest from reference TRBV28 and TRBJ2-1): DVKVTQSSRYLVKRTGEKVFLECVQDMDHENMFWYRQDPGLGLRLIYFSYDVKMKEKGDIPEGYSVSREKKERFSLILESASTNQTSMYLCASSLYRGLGPREQFFGPGTRLTVL.

The rearrangement uses TRBV2 and TRBJ2-1, with D maybe TRBD2 (7 bases). V lost 6 bases to trimming and J lost 4 bases, with 19 bases between them. Germline loops: CDR1 SNHLY, CDR2 FYNNEI. This CDR3 has 16 residues. The CDR3 sequence: CASSGEGGMRYNEQFF. DNA for the CDR3: TGTGCCAGCAGCGGGGAGGGGGGAATGAGGTACAATGAGCAGTTCTTC. Full variable domain (outside the CDR3, taken from reference TRBV2 and TRBJ2-1): EPEVTQTPSHQVTQMGQEVILRCVPISNHLYFYWYRQILGQKVEFLVSFYNNEISEKSEIFDDQFSVERPDGSNFTLKIRSTKLEDSAMYFCASSGEGGMRYNEQFFGPGTRLTVL.

This clonotype came up many times. The chain couples TRBV28 to TRBJ1-2; TRBD1 might be the D (6 bases). V was pared by 8 bases and J by 7 bases, with 17 bases between. Germline CDR1 and CDR2: MDHEN and SYDVKM. The CDR3 runs 13 residues. CDR3 protein: CASWEPGAPGYTF. The CDR3 DNA reads TGTGCCAGCTGGGAACCGGGGGCCCCTGGCTACACCTTC.

CDR3 sequence reads: CASSGGGGGSYNEQFF. The CDR3 region has the DNA TGTGCCAGCAGTGGAGGGGGCGGGGGGTCCTACAATGAGCAGTTCTTC. The genes are TRBV11-2 and TRBJ2-1, with D possibly matching TRBD2 (8 bases). Per the germline V gene, CDR1 is SGHAT and CDR2 is FQNNGV. V was cut by 6 bases and J by 1 base, with 16 bases left in between. CDR3 length: 16 amino acids.

The chain employs TRBV28 and TRBJ1-1; D uncertain. Germline loops: CDR1 MDHEN, CDR2 SYDVKM. Trimming cost V 7 bases and J 1 base, with 10 bases left between them. The CDR3 length is 13 residues. The CDR3 bases are TGTGCCAGCAAGTATGCGGAGAACACTGAAGCTTTCTTT. Translation: CASKYAENTEAFF.

V is TRBV7-4 and J is TRBJ1-6, with 9 bases that match TRBD1. This CDR3 is built from 17 residues. From germline, CDR1 is SGHVT and CDR2 SQSDAQ. V shed 5 bases and J 10 bases; nucleotides not matched to a gene: 15. CDR3 region: CASSLDSGTGFLSPLHF. The DNA of the CDR3 is TGTGCCAGCAGCCTTGACTCCGGGACAGGGTTTTTGTCACCCCTCCACTTT. The full variable domain, its missing parts supplied by reference TRBV7-4 and TRBJ1-6, is GAGVSQSPRYKVAKRGRDVALRCDSISGHVTLYWYRQTLGQGSEVLTYSQSDAQRDKSGRPSGRFSAERPERSVSTLKIQRTEQGDSAVYLCASSLDSGTGFLSPLHFGNGTRLTVT.

This clonotype showed up many times. In nucleotides, the CDR3 is TGTGCCAGCAGCTTAGCGCGCCTAGCGGTCGCCGGGGAGCTGTTTTTT. Translation gives CASSLARLAVAGELFF. The genes are TRBV7-6 and TRBJ2-2; 7 bases agree with TRBD2. Trimming removed 0 bases from V and 6 bases from J; junction bases left unmatched: 7. The CDR3 loop spans 16 amino acids. The germline CDR1 and CDR2 sequences are SGHVS and FNYEAQ. Full variable domain (remainder filled in from reference TRBV7-6 and TRBJ2-2): GAGVSQSPRYKVTKRGQDVALRCDPISGHVSLYWYRQALGQGPEFLTYFNYEAQQDKSGLPNDRFSAERPEGSISTLTIQRTEQRDSAMYRCASSLARLAVAGELFFGEGSRLTVL.

By share, this clonotype counts as medium-sized. The genes are TRBV7-2 and TRBJ2-7, with D possibly being TRBD1 (5 bases). V was pared by 2 bases and J by 2 bases, with 13 bases between. The CDR3 has 15 amino acids. Germline CDR1 reads SGHTA; CDR2 reads FQGNSA. The CDR3 loop is CASSLFPTVTYEQYF. The CDR3 DNA reads as TGTGCCAGCAGCTTATTTCCGACAGTGACCTACGAGCAGTACTTC.

CDR3 sequence: CASSSRTREEKLFF. The CDR3 DNA reads as TGTGCCAGCTCATCTCGGACTAGGGAGGAAAAACTGTTTTTT. The chain links TRBV18 to TRBJ1-4; D is uncertain. The CDR3 is 14 amino acids. Trimming took 5 bases from V and 8 from J, leaving 15 bases between them. Germline CDR1 is KGHSH and CDR2 is LQKENI.

This clonotype was seen only a few times. The chain joins TRBV7-6 to TRBJ2-5, with 8 positions matching TRBD1. V was pared by 6 bases and J by 6 bases, with 3 bases of the junction left unmatched. Per germline, CDR1 SGHVS and CDR2 FNYEAQ. The CDR3 is 12 residues long. CDR3 protein: CASRTGGQTQYF. The CDR3 DNA reads TGTGCCAGCAGAACAGGGGGACAGACCCAGTACTTC.